These T cell receptor beta chains were read from a single sample in a study of T-cell reconstitution after alpha-beta-depleted transplantation in children. TCRdb re-called the PCR reads with MiXCR, one entry per CDR3 protein. Counted here are 400,000 to 450,000 distinct CDR3 sequences, over 40% occurring once; the ten biggest clones make up 25% to 30%. The sequenced sample was PBMCs, obtained before TCRalphabeta/CD19-depleted stem cell transplant. These receptors came from a girl under 10 years old with aplastic anemia, due to receive a stem cell transplant. Both conserved end residues are trimmed from each CDR3. A D gene is named only where the DNA matches it firmly. Only part of the rows carry a size: once, few, many, or a class if the clone is expanded.

cdr3_aa: SVGRPSGQGGETQY; d_call: TRBD2; clone_size: NA; v_call: TRBV29-1; j_call: TRBJ2-5
cdr3_aa: ASSPKGQRYGYT; d_call: NA; clone_size: NA; v_call: TRBV3-1; j_call: TRBJ1-2
cdr3_aa: SARGGGGGNQPQH; d_call: NA; clone_size: NA; v_call: TRBV20-1; j_call: TRBJ1-5
cdr3_aa: SVEGTGRRSGELF; d_call: TRBD1; clone_size: NA; v_call: TRBV29-1; j_call: TRBJ2-2
cdr3_aa: ASSYGTGGTEAF; d_call: TRBD1; clone_size: many; v_call: TRBV6-5; j_call: TRBJ1-1
cdr3_aa: ASSGRTGAQEQF; d_call: TRBD1; clone_size: few; v_call: TRBV9; j_call: TRBJ2-1
cdr3_aa: ASGAGGFNEQF; d_call: TRBD2; clone_size: NA; v_call: TRBV12-3/TRBV12-4; j_call: TRBJ2-1
cdr3_aa: ASSLGDRGNEQY; d_call: TRBD1; clone_size: few; v_call: TRBV7-2; j_call: TRBJ2-7
cdr3_aa: ASSFGRGGQTEAF; d_call: NA; clone_size: many; v_call: TRBV5-1; j_call: TRBJ1-1
cdr3_aa: ASSSMSGGNQPQH; d_call: NA; clone_size: NA; v_call: TRBV7-9; j_call: TRBJ1-5
cdr3_aa: ASSLEDTEAF; d_call: NA; clone_size: many; v_call: TRBV11-2; j_call: TRBJ1-1
cdr3_aa: ASSFRGPSPYEQY; d_call: TRBD1; clone_size: NA; v_call: TRBV7-2; j_call: TRBJ2-7
cdr3_aa: AISEWTGENEQY; d_call: TRBD1; clone_size: NA; v_call: TRBV10-3; j_call: TRBJ2-7
cdr3_aa: ATRTGVEQPQH; d_call: TRBD1; clone_size: NA; v_call: TRBV10-3; j_call: TRBJ1-5
cdr3_aa: ASRAGGKGQETQY; d_call: NA; clone_size: few; v_call: TRBV6-1; j_call: TRBJ2-5
cdr3_aa: SGGTENIQY; d_call: NA; clone_size: NA; v_call: TRBV29-1; j_call: TRBJ2-4
cdr3_aa: ASSFDRGDYTQY; d_call: TRBD1; clone_size: NA; v_call: TRBV28; j_call: TRBJ2-3
cdr3_aa: ASSLNRAGGDTQY; d_call: TRBD2; clone_size: few; v_call: TRBV7-2; j_call: TRBJ2-3
cdr3_aa: ANSLGPRETQY; d_call: NA; clone_size: NA; v_call: TRBV7-9; j_call: TRBJ2-5
cdr3_aa: ASSLLGRSNEQF; d_call: NA; clone_size: NA; v_call: TRBV5-5; j_call: TRBJ2-1
cdr3_aa: ASSPPRLDPNEQF; d_call: NA; clone_size: medium-sized; v_call: TRBV7-9; j_call: TRBJ2-1
cdr3_aa: ASSLIRGGTDTQY; d_call: NA; clone_size: few; v_call: TRBV12-3/TRBV12-4; j_call: TRBJ2-3
cdr3_aa: ASSLVAGLYNEQF; d_call: TRBD2; clone_size: NA; v_call: TRBV5-1; j_call: TRBJ2-1
cdr3_aa: ASSLAPQETQY; d_call: NA; clone_size: NA; v_call: TRBV11-2; j_call: TRBJ2-5
cdr3_aa: ATSPRDRSIGEQF; d_call: TRBD1; clone_size: few; v_call: TRBV15; j_call: TRBJ2-1
cdr3_aa: ASSLSWDSTYNEQF; d_call: NA; clone_size: NA; v_call: TRBV5-4; j_call: TRBJ2-1
cdr3_aa: ASRLTASRGFGYGYT; d_call: NA; clone_size: NA; v_call: TRBV6-1; j_call: TRBJ1-2